A selection of T cell receptor beta chains follows, all from one sample in a study of control samples from healthy donors and cancer patients. TCRdb's copy holds only in-frame clones and misses some; the assay was immunoSEQ multiplex PCR. The repertoire has about 130,000 clones, over 85% of them found once; the top ten carry approximately 6%. The sample comprised blood. These receptors were collected from a man aged 18 to 35 in good health. Each CDR3 is given with its conserved first and last residue.

j_gene,v_gene,CDR3aa
TRBJ2-1,TRBV5-4,CASSLPANEQFF
TRBJ1-1,TRBV5-1,CASSGDPNTEAFF
TRBJ2-1,TRBV19,CASSSSYPTGIDNEQFF
TRBJ2-5,TRBV3-1/TRBV3-2,CASSTLAKETQYF
TRBJ2-7,TRBV4-1,CASSQRDMAGGYEQYF
TRBJ1-2,TRBV10-3,CAISESLGTGRNPYTF
TRBJ2-7,TRBV2,CASSGWQRSSYEQYF
TRBJ1-1,TRBV5-4,CASSSYRTEAFF
TRBJ1-1,TRBV27,CASSFIRDSEAFF
TRBJ2-1,TRBV7-2,CASSQTETRDPYNEQFF
TRBJ2-7,TRBV5-4,CASSPRTNYGEQYF
TRBJ1-6,TRBV19,CASSRSGESNSPLHF
TRBJ2-7,TRBV25-1,CATRGTGPTYEQYF
TRBJ1-4,TRBV5-6,CASSQGTGVREKLFF
TRBJ2-1,TRBV4-2,CASSPGDEQFF
TRBJ2-2,TRBV9,CASSSLRLAGFSGELFF
TRBJ2-7,TRBV29-1,CSVGSSPYEQYF
TRBJ1-1,TRBV5-1,CASSLVGISAEAFF
TRBJ2-1,TRBV12-5,CASGLPRTSGGYNEQFF
TRBJ1-1,TRBV5-4,CASSSADRGTEAFF
TRBJ1-1,TRBV5-1,CASSFSEHTEAFF